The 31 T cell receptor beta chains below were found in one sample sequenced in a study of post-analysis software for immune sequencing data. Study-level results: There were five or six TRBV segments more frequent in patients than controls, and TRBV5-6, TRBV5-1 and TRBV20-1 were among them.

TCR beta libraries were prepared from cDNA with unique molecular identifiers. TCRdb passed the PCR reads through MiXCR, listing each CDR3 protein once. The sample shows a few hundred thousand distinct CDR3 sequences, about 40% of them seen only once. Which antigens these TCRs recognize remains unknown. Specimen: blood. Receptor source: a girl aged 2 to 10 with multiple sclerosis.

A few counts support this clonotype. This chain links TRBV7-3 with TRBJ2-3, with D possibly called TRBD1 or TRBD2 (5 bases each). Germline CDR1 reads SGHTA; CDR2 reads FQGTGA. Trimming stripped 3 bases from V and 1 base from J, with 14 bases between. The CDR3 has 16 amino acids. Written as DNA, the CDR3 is TGTGCCAGCAGCTTCTCTCAGGGAGAGGGCACAGATACGCAGTATTTT. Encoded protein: CASSFSQGEGTDTQYF. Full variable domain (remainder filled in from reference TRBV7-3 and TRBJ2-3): GAGVSQTPSNKVTEKGKYVELRCDPISGHTALYWYRQSLGQGPEFLIYFQGTGAADDSGLPNDRFFAVRPEGSVSTLKIQRTERGDSAVYLCASSFSQGEGTDTQYFGPGTRLTVL.

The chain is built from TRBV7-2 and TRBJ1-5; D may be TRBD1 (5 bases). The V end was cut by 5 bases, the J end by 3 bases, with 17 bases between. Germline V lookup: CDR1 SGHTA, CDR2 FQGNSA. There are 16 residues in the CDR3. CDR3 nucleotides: TGTGCCAGCAGCGAGGGGACCGCGCATATCAATCAGCCCCAGCATTTT. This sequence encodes CASSEGTAHINQPQHF. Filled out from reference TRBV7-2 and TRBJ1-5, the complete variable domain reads GAGVSQSPSNKVTEKGKDVELRCDPISGHTALYWYRQSLGQGLEFLIYFQGNSAPDKSGLPSDRFSAERTGGSVSTLTIQRTQQEDSAVYLCASSEGTAHINQPQHFGDGTRLSIL.

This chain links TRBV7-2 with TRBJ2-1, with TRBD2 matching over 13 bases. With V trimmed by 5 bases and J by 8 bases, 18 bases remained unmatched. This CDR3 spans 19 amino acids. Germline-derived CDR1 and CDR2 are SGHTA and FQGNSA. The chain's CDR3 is CASSRTSGGAMYTPYEQFF. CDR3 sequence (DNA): TGTGCCAGCAGCCGAACTAGCGGGGGGGCGATGTACACCCCCTATGAGCAGTTCTTC.

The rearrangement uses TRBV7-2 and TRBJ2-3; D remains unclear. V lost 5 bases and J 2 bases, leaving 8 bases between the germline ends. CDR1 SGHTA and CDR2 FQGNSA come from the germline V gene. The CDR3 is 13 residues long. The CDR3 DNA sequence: TGTGCCAGCAGCAGAGCCCCCACAGATACGCAGTATTTT. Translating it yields CASSRAPTDTQYF.

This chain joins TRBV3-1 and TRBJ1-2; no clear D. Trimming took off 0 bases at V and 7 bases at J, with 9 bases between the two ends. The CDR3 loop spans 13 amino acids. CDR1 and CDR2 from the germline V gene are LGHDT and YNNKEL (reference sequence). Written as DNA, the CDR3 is TGTGCCAGCAGCCAAGACGAAGTTGTTGGCTACACCTTC. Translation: CASSQDEVVGYTF.

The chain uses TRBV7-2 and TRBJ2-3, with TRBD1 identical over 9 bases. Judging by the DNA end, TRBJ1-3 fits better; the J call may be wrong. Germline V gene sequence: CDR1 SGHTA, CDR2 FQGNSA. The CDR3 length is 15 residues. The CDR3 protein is CASSRYRGLGNTIYF. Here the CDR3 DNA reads TGTGCCAGCAGCCGTTACAGGGGGCTGGGAAACACCATATATTTT.

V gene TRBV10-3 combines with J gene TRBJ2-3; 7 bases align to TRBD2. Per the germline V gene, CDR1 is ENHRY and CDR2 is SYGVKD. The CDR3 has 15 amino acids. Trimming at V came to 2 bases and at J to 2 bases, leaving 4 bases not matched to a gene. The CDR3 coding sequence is TGTGCCATCAGTGAGCCTAGCGGTTACACAGATACGCAGTATTTT. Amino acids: CAISEPSGYTDTQYF.

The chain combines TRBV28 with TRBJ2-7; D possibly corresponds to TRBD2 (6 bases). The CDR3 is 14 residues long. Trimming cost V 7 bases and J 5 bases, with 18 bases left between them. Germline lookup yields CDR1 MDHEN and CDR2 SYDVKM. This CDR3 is CASTGTGGSNEQYF. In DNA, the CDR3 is TGTGCCAGCACCGGGACCGGGGGATCAAACGAGCAGTACTTC.

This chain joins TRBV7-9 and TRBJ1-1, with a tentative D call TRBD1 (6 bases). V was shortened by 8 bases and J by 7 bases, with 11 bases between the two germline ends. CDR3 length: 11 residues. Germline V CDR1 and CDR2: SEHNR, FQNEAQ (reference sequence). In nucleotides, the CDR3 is TGTGCCAGCGGGGGGCCCCGTGAAGCTTTCTTT. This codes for CASGGPREAFF.

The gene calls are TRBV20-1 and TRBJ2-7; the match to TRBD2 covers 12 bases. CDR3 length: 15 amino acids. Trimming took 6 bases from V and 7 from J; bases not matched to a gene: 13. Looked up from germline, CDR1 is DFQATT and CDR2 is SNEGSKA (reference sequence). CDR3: CSALRGLAGIYEQYF. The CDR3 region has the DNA TGCAGTGCCCTCCGAGGACTAGCGGGAATCTATGAGCAGTACTTC.

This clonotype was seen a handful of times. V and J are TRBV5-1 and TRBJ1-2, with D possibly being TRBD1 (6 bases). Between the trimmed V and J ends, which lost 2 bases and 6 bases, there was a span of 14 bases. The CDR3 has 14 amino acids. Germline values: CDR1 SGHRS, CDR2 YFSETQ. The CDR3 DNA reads TGCGCCAGCAGCTTAACAGGGTTAAAACATGGCTACACCTTC. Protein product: CASSLTGLKHGYTF.

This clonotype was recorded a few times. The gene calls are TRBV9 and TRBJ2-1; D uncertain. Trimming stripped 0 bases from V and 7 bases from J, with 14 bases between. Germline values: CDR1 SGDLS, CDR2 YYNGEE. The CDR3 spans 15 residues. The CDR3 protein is CASSVAGDLWNEQFF. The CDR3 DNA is TGTGCCAGCAGCGTAGCAGGAGACCTATGGAATGAGCAGTTCTTC.

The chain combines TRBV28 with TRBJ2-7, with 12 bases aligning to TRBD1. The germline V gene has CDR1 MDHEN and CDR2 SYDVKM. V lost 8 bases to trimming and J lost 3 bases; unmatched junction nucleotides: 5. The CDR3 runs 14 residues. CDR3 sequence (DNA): TGTGCCAGCGACGGGACAGGGGGCTTCTACGAGCAGTACTTC. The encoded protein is CASDGTGGFYEQYF.

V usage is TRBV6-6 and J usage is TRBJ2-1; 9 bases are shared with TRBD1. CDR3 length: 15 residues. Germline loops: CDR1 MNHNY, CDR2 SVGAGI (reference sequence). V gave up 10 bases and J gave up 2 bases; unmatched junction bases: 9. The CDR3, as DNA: TGTGCCATCGCGGCACAGGGGGCGGCCTACAATGAGCAGTTCTTC. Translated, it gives CAIAAQGAAYNEQFF.

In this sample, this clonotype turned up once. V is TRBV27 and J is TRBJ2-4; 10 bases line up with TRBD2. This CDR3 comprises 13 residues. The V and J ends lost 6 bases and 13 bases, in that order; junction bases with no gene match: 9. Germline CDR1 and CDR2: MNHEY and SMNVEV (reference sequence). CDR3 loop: CASRASGGNEQYF. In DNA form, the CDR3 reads TGTGCCAGCAGGGCTAGCGGGGGTAATGAGCAGTACTTC.

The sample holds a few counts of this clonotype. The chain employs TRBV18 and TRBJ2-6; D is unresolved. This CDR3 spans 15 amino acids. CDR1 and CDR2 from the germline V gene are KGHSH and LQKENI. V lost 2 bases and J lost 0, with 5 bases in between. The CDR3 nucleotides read TGTGCCAGCTCACCAAGCGCCTCTGGGGCCAACGTCCTGACTTTC. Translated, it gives CASSPSASGANVLTF.

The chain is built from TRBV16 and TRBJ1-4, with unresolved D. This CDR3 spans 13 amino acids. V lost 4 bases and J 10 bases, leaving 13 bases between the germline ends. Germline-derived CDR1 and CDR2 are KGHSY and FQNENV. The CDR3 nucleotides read TGTGCCAGCAGCCTCGAATCGCTGGGAAAACTGTTTTTT. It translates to CASSLESLGKLFF.

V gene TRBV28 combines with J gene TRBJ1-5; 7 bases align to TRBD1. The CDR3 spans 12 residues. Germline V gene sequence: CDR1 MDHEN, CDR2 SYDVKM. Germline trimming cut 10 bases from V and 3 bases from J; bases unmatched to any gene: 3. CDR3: CAITGDNQPQHF. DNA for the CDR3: TGTGCCATCACAGGGGACAATCAGCCCCAGCATTTT.

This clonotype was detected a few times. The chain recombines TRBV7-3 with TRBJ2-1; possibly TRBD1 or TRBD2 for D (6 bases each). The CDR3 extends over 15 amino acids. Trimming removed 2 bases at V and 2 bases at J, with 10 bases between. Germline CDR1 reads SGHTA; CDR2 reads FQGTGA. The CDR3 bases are TGTGCCAGCAGCTTAGTGGGGGGCACCTACAATGAGCAGTTCTTC. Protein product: CASSLVGGTYNEQFF.

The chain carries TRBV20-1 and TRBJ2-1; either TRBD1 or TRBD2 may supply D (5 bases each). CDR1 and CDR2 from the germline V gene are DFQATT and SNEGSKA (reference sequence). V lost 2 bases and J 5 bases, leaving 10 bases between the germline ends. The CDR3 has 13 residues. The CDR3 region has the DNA TGCAGTGCTAGAAGGGACCACAACAATGAGCAGTTCTTC. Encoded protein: CSARRDHNNEQFF.

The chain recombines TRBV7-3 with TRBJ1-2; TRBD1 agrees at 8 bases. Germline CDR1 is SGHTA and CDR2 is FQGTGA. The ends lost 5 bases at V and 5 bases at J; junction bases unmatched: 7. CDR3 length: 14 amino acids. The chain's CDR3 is CASSQTGVEYGYTF. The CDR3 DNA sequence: TGTGCCAGCAGCCAGACAGGGGTGGAGTATGGCTACACCTTC.

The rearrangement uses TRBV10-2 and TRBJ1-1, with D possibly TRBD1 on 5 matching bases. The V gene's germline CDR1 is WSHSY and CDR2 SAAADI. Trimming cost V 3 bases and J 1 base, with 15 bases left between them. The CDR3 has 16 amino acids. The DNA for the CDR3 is TGCGCCAGCAGTGATATATACAGGACAAAGAACACTGAAGCTTTCTTT. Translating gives CASSDIYRTKNTEAFF.

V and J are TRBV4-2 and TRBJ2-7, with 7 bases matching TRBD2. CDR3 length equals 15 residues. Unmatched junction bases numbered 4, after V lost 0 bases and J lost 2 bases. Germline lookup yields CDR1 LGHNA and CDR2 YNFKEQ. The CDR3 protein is CASSQEVLAPYEQYF. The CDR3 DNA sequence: TGTGCCAGCAGCCAAGAGGTACTAGCGCCCTACGAGCAGTACTTC.

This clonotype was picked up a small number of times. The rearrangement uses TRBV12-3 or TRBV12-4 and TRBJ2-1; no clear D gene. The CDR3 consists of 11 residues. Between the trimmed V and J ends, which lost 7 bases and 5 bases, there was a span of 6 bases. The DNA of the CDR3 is TGTGCCAGCAAGGTAAACAATGAGCAGTTCTTC. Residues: CASKVNNEQFF.

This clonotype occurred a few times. CDR3 coding DNA: TGCGCCAGCAGCCAAGGTTGGACTCTCAACTACGAGCAGTACTTC. Translation: CASSQGWTLNYEQYF. This chain joins TRBV4-1 and TRBJ2-7, with D possibly matching TRBD2 (5 bases). Germline V gene sequence: CDR1 MGHRA, CDR2 YSYEKL. The CDR3 is 15 residues long. V was pared by 1 base and J by 3 bases, with 13 bases between.

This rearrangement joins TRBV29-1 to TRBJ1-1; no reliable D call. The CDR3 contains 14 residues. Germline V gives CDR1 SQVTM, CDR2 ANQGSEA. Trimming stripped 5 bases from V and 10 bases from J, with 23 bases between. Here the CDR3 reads CSVKGTVYRVGAFF. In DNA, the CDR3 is TGCAGCGTTAAGGGAACGGTGTATCGGGTTGGAGCTTTCTTT.

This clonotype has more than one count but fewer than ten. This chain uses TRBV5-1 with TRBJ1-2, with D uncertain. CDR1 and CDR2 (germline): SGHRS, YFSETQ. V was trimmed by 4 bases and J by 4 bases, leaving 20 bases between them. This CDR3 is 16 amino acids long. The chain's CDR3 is CASSRLDGSRSYGYTF. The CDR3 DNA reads TGCGCCAGCAGCCGATTGGATGGCAGTCGGTCCTATGGCTACACCTTC.

DNA for the CDR3: TGTGCCAGCACATACGGGGGAGGCTCCTACAATGAGCAGTTCTTC. It specifies CASTYGGGSYNEQFF. The chain links TRBV12-3 or TRBV12-4 to TRBJ2-1, with D perhaps matching TRBD2 (6 bases). V was shortened by 7 bases and J by 0 bases, with 13 bases between the two germline ends. The CDR3 spans 15 residues.

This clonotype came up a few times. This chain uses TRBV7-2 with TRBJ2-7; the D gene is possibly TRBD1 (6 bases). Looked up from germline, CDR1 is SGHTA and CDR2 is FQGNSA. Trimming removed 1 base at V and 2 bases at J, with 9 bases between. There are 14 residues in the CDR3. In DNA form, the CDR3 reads TGTGCCAGCAGCTTAGTACAGGGCCCCTACGAGCAGTACTTC. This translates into CASSLVQGPYEQYF.

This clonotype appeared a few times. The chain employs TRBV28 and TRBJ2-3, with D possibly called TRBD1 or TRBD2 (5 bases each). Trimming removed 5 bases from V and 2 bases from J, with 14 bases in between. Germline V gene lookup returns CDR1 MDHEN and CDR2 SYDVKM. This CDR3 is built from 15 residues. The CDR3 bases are TGTGCCAGCAGTAATACGGGACGGATCACAGATACGCAGTATTTT. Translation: CASSNTGRITDTQYF.

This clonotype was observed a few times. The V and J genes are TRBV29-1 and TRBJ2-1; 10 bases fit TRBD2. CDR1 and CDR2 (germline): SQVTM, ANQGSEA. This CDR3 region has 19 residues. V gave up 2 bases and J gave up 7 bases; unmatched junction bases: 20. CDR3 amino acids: CSVESRRLAGASSSNEQFF. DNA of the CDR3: TGCAGCGTTGAATCCCGGCGGCTAGCGGGAGCCTCTTCCTCGAATGAGCAGTTCTTC.